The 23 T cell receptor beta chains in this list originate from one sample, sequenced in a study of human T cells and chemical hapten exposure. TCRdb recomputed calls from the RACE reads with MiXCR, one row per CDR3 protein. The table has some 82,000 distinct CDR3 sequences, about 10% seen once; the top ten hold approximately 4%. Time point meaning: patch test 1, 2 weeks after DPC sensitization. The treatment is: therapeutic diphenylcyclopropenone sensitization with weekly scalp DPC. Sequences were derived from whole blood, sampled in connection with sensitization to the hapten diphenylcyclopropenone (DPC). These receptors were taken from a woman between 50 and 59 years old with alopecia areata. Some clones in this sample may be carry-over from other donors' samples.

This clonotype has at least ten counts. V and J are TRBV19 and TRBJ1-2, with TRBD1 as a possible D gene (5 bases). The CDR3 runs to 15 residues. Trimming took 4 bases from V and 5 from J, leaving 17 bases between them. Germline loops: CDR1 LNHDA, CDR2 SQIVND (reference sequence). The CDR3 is CASSSRDLRGYGYTF. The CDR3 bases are TGTGCCAGTAGTAGCCGGGACCTCCGGGGATATGGCTACACCTTC.

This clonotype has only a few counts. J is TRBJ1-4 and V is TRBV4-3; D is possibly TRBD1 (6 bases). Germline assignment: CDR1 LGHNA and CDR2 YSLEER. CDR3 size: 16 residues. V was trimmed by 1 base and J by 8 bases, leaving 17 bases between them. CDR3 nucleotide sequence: TGCGCCAGCAGCCAAGGGGGCACAGGGTTAGGAGAAAAACTGTTTTTT. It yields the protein CASSQGGTGLGEKLFF.

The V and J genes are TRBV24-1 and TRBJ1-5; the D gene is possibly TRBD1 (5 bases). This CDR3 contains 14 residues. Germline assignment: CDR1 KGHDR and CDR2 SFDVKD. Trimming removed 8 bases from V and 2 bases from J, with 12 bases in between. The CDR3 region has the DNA TGTGCCACCATGGACACCGGGGGCAATCAGCCCCAGCATTTT. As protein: CATMDTGGNQPQHF.

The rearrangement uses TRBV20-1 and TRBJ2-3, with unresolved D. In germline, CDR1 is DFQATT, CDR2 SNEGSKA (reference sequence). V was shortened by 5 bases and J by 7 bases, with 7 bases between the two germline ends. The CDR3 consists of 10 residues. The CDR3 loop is CSALLYTQYF. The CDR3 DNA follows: TGCAGTGCTCTCTTATATACGCAGTATTTT.

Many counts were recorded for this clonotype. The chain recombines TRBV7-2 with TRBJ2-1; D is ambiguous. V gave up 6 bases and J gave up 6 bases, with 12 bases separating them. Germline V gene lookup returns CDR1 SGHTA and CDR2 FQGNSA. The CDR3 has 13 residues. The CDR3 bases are TGTGCCAGCAGTCTTACCGCCACCAATGAGCAGTTCTTC. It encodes CASSLTATNEQFF. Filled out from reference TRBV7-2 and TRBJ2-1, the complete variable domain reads GAGVSQSPSNKVTEKGKDVELRCDPISGHTALYWYRQSLGQGLEFLIYFQGNSAPDKSGLPSDRFSAERTGGSVSTLTIQRTQQEDSAVYLCASSLTATNEQFFGPGTRLTVL.

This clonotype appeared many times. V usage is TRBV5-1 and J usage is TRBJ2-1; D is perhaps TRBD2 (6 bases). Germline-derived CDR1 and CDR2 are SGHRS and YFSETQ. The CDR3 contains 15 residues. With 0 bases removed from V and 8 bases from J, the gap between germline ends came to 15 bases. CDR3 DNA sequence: TGCGCCAGCAGCTTGGTAGGGGTCCCGGGGGATGAGCAGTTCTTC. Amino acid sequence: CASSLVGVPGDEQFF. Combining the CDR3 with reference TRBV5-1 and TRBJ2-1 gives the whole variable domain KAGVTQTPRYLIKTRGQQVTLSCSPISGHRSVSWYQQTPGQGLQFLFEYFSETQRNKGNFPGRFSGRQFSNSRSEMNVSTLELGDSALYLCASSLVGVPGDEQFFGPGTRLTVL.

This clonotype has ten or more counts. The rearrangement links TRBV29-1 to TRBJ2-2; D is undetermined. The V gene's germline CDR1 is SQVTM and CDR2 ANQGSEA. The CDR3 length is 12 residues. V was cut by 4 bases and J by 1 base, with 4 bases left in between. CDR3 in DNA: TGCAGCGTTGGAAGGAACACCGGGGAGCTGTTTTTT. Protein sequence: CSVGRNTGELFF.

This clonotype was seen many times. CDR3 amino acids: CASSLSSLTGRYEQYF. The CDR3 region has the DNA TGTGCCAGCAGTTTATCGTCCCTGACGGGAAGGTACGAGCAGTACTTC. The chain combines TRBV27 with TRBJ2-7, with D perhaps TRBD2 (5 bases). This CDR3 spans 16 amino acids. Trimming left V 0 bases short and J 4 bases short, with 16 bases between. Germline loops: CDR1 MNHEY, CDR2 SMNVEV (reference sequence).

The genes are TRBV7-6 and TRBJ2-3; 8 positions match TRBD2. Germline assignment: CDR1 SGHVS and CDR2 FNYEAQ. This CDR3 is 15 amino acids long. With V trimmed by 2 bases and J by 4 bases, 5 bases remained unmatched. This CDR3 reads CASSLISGGSDTQYF. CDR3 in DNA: TGTGCCAGCAGCTTAATCAGCGGGGGTTCAGATACGCAGTATTTT.

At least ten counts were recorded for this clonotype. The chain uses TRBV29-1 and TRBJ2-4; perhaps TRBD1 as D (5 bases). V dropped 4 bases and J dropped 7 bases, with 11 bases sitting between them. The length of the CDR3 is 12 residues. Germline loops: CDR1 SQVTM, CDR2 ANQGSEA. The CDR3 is CSVVRAGNIQYF. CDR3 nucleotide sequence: TGCAGCGTTGTCAGGGCTGGGAACATTCAGTACTTC.

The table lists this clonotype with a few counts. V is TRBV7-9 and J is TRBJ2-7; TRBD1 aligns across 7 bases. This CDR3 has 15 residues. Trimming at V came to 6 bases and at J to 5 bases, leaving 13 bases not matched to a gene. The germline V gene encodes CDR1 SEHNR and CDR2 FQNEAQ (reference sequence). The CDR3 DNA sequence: TGTGCCAGCAGTCCGGAACAGGGGTCCACCGACGAGCAGTACTTC. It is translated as CASSPEQGSTDEQYF.

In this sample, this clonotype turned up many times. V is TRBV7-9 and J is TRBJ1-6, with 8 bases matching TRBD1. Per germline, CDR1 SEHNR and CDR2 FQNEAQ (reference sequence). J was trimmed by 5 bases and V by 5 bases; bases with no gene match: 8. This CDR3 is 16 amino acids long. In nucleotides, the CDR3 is TGTGCCAGCAGCCCCGCCCAGGGGGCGAATAATTCACCCCTCCACTTT. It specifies CASSPAQGANNSPLHF.

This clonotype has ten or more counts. The CDR3 loop reads CASRSTPSGTDTQYF. In nucleotides, the CDR3 is TGTGCCAGCAGATCAACACCATCAGGCACAGATACGCAGTATTTT. This chain joins TRBV6-1 and TRBJ2-3; unclear D gene. Germline CDR1 MNHNS, CDR2 SASEGT. V lost 6 bases and J 1 base, leaving 14 bases between the germline ends. CDR3 size: 15 residues.

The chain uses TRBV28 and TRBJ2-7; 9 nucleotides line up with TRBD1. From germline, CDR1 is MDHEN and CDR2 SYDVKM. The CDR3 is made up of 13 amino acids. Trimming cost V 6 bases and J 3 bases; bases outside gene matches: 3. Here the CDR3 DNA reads TGTGCCAGCAGACCGGGACAGGGCTACGAGCAGTACTTC. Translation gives CASRPGQGYEQYF.

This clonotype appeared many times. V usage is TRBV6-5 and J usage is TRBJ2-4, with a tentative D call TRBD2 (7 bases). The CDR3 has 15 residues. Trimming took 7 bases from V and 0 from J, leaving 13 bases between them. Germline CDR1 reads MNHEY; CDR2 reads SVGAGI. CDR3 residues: CASKGGGVAKNIQYF. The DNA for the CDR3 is TGTGCCAGCAAAGGGGGGGGCGTAGCCAAAAACATTCAGTACTTC.

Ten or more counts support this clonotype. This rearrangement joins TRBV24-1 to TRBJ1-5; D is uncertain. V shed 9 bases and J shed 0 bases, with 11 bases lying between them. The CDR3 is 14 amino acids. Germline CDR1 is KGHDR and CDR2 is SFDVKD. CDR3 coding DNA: TGTGCCACCCTGACGGTTTATAGCAATCAGCCCCAGCATTTT. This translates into CATLTVYSNQPQHF.

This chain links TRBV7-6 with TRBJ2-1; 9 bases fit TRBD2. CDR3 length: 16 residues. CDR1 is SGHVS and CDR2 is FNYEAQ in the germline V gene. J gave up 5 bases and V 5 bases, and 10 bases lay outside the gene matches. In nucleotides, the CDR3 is TGTGCCAGCAGCCGCCAAGCGGGGGGTTATGACAATGAGCAGTTCTTC. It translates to CASSRQAGGYDNEQFF. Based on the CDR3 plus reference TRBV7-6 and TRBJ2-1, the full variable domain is GAGVSQSPRYKVTKRGQDVALRCDPISGHVSLYWYRQALGQGPEFLTYFNYEAQQDKSGLPNDRFSAERPEGSISTLTIQRTEQRDSAMYRCASSRQAGGYDNEQFFGPGTRLTVL.

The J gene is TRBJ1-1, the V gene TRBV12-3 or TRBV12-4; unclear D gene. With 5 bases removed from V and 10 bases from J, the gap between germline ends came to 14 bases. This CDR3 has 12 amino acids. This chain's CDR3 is CASSPRNRGAFF. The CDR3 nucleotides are TGTGCCAGCAGTCCCCGTAACCGTGGAGCTTTCTTT.

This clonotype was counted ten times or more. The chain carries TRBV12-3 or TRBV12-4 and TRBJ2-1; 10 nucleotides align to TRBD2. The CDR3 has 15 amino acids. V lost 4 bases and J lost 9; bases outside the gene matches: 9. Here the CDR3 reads CASSSKGLALGEQFF. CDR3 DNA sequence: TGTGCCAGCAGTTCGAAGGGACTAGCGCTCGGTGAGCAGTTCTTC.

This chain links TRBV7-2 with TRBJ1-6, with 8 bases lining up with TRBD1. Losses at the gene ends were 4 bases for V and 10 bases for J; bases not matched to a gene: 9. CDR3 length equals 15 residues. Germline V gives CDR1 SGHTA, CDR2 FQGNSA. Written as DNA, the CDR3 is TGTGCCAGCAGCTATGGGGGGCAGGGGGCATCACCCCTCCACTTT. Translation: CASSYGGQGASPLHF.

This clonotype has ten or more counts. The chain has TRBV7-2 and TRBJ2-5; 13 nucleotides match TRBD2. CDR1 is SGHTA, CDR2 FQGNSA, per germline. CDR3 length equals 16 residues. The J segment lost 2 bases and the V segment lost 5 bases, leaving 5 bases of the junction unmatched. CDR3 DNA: TGTGCCAGCAGCCGAAGACTAGCGGGGGGACAAGAGACCCAGTACTTC. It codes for CASSRRLAGGQETQYF.

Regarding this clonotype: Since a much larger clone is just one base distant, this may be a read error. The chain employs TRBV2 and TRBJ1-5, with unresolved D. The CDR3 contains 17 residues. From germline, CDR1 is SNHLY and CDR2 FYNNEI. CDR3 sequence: CASTPAGGLNSNQPQRF. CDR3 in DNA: TGTGCCAGCACCCCAGCGGGAGGGCTTAATAGCAATCAGCCCCAGCGTTTT.

This CDR3 is CASRTGQAEKLFF. The CDR3 DNA reads as TGTGCCAGCAGGACGGGACAGGCCGAAAAACTGTTTTTT. The chain carries TRBV2 and TRBJ1-4; TRBD1 matches at 8 bases. The CDR3 has 13 residues. V trimming: 6 bases; J trimming: 8 bases; junction bases outside the gene matches: 5. Per germline, CDR1 SNHLY and CDR2 FYNNEI.